This T cell receptor beta chain was found in a study of CXCR3-negative and CXCR3-positive naive CD8 T cells. Study-level information: Across all libraries, TRB reads numbered approximately 140 million, with about 1.5 +/- 0.3 million in each library.

Via 5' RACE with UMI labels, TRB cDNA libraries were prepared. TCRdb reworked the 5' RACE reads into one entry per CDR3 protein, no DNA. Its table records some 68,000 distinct CDR3 sequences. Every subset of CD8+ T cells was sorted in triplicate at 250,000 to 350,000 cells each. Findings and caveats of the study: Memory CD8+ cells showed much lower diversity, while both naive subsets displayed comparably high diversity. Relative to CXCR3-negative naive cells, CXCR3-positive naive cells had more hydrophobic TRB CDR3s. Naive subsets did not differ in surface CD5, and the authors estimated TCR strength using properties of the TRB CDR3.

Measured by frequency, this clonotype is medium-sized. The antigen remains unidentified. Germline V gene data show CDR1 as GTSNPN and CDR2 as SVGIG (reference sequence). This CDR3 has 15 amino acids. The chain is built from TRBV30 and TRBJ2-1; absent DNA, TCRdb's TRBD1 call cannot be checked. The specimen was naive CXCR3+ CD8+ T cells from blood. Described subset: CD45RO-CCR7+CD27+CD95- naive CD8+ T cells expressing CXCR3 (TNR3+). The TCR sequence derives from a human donor in good health. Some clones in this sample may be carry-over from other donors' samples. The CDR3 loop reads CAWSDAMDSYNEQFF.